Following are 29 T cell receptor beta chains from one sample sequenced in a study of spatial heterogeneity in lung cancer. TCRdb ran MiXCR on the 5' RACE reads and lists one entry per CDR3 protein. The data contain approximately 56,000 distinct CDR3 sequences, more than 6.5% of them singletons. Time point specified: blood at routine non-recurrence follow-up after resection. No cell sorting; template was whole RNA from tumor, lung tissue or PBMC. Here the sequenced sample was PBMCs, taken at follow-up. The receptor set was obtained from a female donor with early-stage non-small cell lung cancer.

This clonotype was counted ten times or more. The V call is TRBV20-1, the J call TRBJ1-2; D is uncertain. Germline values: CDR1 DFQATT, CDR2 SNEGSKA (reference sequence). CDR3 size: 11 residues. Trimming shortened V by 6 bases and J by 8 bases, and 13 bases separated the two germline ends. DNA of the CDR3: TGCAGTGCGGGGAGGGTGGGCGGCTACACCTTC. This gives the protein CSAGRVGGYTF.

This clonotype appeared many times. The junction and the germline gene differ at one end; a read error may be behind it. V and J are TRBV20-1 and TRBJ1-6; 7 bases are a match to TRBD1. The CDR3 length is 18 residues. From germline, CDR1 is DFQATT and CDR2 SNEGSKA (reference sequence). CDR3 sequence reads: CSARGGYQGWRNNSPLHF. CDR3 sequence (DNA): TGCAGTGCAAGAGGGGGCTATCAAGGATGGCGTAATAATTCACCCCTCCACTTT.

This clonotype appeared many times. The DNA of the CDR3 is TGTGCCAGCAGCTTAGGCGGGGTCGAGCAGTACTTC. Translation: CASSLGGVEQYF. V and J are TRBV11-2 and TRBJ2-7, with a tentative D call TRBD2 (6 bases). CDR3 length equals 12 residues. The germline V and J ends were trimmed by 1 base and 6 bases, with 7 bases remaining between them. Per germline, CDR1 SGHAT and CDR2 FQNNGV.

This chain uses TRBV29-1 with TRBJ2-3; TRBD2 might be the D (6 bases). In germline, CDR1 is SQVTM, CDR2 ANQGSEA. V lost 2 bases and J lost 2, with 14 bases in between. The CDR3 covers 15 residues. Here the CDR3 reads CSVESARGITDTQYF. DNA of the CDR3: TGCAGCGTTGAAAGTGCGCGGGGAATCACAGATACGCAGTATTTT.

This clonotype has at least ten counts. The chain employs TRBV2 and TRBJ2-1; D is unresolved. CDR1 is SNHLY and CDR2 is FYNNEI in the germline V gene. V lost 6 bases and J 7 bases, leaving 16 bases between the germline ends. This CDR3 is built from 14 residues. CDR3 DNA sequence: TGTGCCAGCAGACTCGAGCTGACCGGGAATGAGCAGTTCTTC. This gives the protein CASRLELTGNEQFF.

This clonotype was seen many times. The rearrangement links TRBV18 to TRBJ1-2; the D is unclear. V was clipped by 2 bases and J by 4 bases, with 14 bases between them. Germline V gene sequence: CDR1 KGHSH, CDR2 LQKENI. The CDR3 is 15 residues long. Here the CDR3 reads CASSPIPEISYGYTF. DNA for the CDR3: TGTGCCAGCTCACCAATTCCCGAAATCTCCTATGGCTACACCTTC.

This chain joins TRBV20-1 and TRBJ2-6; D uncertain. Trimming shortened V by 1 base and J by 4 bases, and 5 bases separated the two germline ends. CDR3 length: 13 residues. CDR1 and CDR2 from the germline V gene are DFQATT and SNEGSKA (reference sequence). The CDR3 reads CSARVVGANVLTF. Written as DNA, the CDR3 is TGCAGTGCTAGAGTAGTGGGGGCCAACGTCCTGACTTTC.

This clonotype was detected many times. V usage is TRBV12-3 or TRBV12-4 and J usage is TRBJ2-5; no clear D. V shed 7 bases and J shed 0 bases, with 12 bases lying between them. This CDR3 region has 14 residues. The CDR3 sequence: CASTLGEYQETQYF. DNA for the CDR3: TGTGCCAGCACATTAGGAGAGTACCAAGAGACCCAGTACTTC.

This clonotype was seen a few times. The chain combines TRBV5-1 with TRBJ2-7; possible D gene TRBD1, 6 bases. The germline V and J ends were trimmed by 4 bases and 0 bases, with 20 bases remaining between them. Germline V lookup: CDR1 SGHRS, CDR2 YFSETQ. CDR3 length equals 17 residues. The DNA of the CDR3 is TGCGCCAGCAGCGTATCCAAGACAGGATCCTTCTCCTACGAGCAGTACTTC. Protein: CASSVSKTGSFSYEQYF.

In its sample, this clonotype was seen many times. This chain joins TRBV7-2 and TRBJ2-7; D ambiguous. V lost 6 bases and J lost 6, with 18 bases in between. The CDR3 extends over 14 amino acids. Germline V gene lookup returns CDR1 SGHTA and CDR2 FQGNSA. CDR3 bases: TGTGCCAGCAGTCCTAGGGCAGTTCTGCCCGAGCAGTACTTC. Residues: CASSPRAVLPEQYF.

This clonotype was detected many times. The CDR3 protein is CASSVNYGYGQYF. The CDR3 DNA reads TGTGCCAGCAGTGTCAATTACGGGTATGGGCAGTACTTC. The chain is built from TRBV27 and TRBJ2-7; D unresolved. Trimming cost V 5 bases and J 9 bases, with 17 bases left between them. Germline loops: CDR1 MNHEY, CDR2 SMNVEV (reference sequence). The CDR3 is 13 amino acids.

The V and J genes are TRBV20-1 and TRBJ2-2; D perhaps matches TRBD2 (5 bases). CDR1 and CDR2 from the germline V gene are DFQATT and SNEGSKA (reference sequence). This CDR3 has 16 residues. Trimming took off 3 bases at V and 7 bases at J, with 21 bases between the two ends. For the CDR3, the DNA is TGCAGTGCTAGTGGACCAGGAGGAGATGTAAACGGGGAGCTGTTTTTT. Its protein product is CSASGPGGDVNGELFF.

In this sample, this clonotype turned up many times. The chain joins TRBV7-2 to TRBJ1-4; D perhaps matches TRBD1 (5 bases). Trimming removed 5 bases at V and 0 bases at J, with 16 bases between. Germline loops: CDR1 SGHTA, CDR2 FQGNSA. The CDR3 is 17 residues long. CDR3 DNA: TGTGCCAGCAGCCCCCGGGGCCCACAATCAACTAATGAAAAACTGTTTTTT. This translates into CASSPRGPQSTNEKLFF.

This clonotype was counted many times. The chain has TRBV28 and TRBJ2-7; TRBD2 matches at 8 bases. The V gene's germline CDR1 is MDHEN and CDR2 SYDVKM. The CDR3 is 15 residues long. V gave up 2 bases and J gave up 1 base; unmatched junction bases: 4. The CDR3 here is CASSLVASGSYEQYF. The CDR3 DNA is TGTGCCAGCAGTTTAGTGGCTAGCGGGTCCTACGAGCAGTACTTC.

This clonotype was seen ten or more times. This chain connects TRBV28 to TRBJ1-1; TRBD1 matches at 7 bases. V shed 6 bases, J shed 0 bases, and the junction held 13 bases outside the gene matches. This CDR3 comprises 17 residues. CDR1 is MDHEN and CDR2 is SYDVKM in the germline V gene. The CDR3 DNA reads TGTGCCAGCAGCCCAGACAGGGTGGGGTCCATGAACACTGAAGCTTTCTTT. Translating it yields CASSPDRVGSMNTEAFF.

This clonotype was detected only a few times. This sequence joins TRBV6-6 and TRBJ2-7, with 12 bases aligning to TRBD2. Trimming cost V 5 bases and J 7 bases; bases outside gene matches: 12. The CDR3 is 16 residues long. Germline assignment: CDR1 MNHNY and CDR2 SVGAGI (reference sequence). CDR3 loop: CASSDTLAGGPGEQYF. The CDR3 DNA follows: TGTGCCAGCAGTGACACCCTAGCGGGGGGGCCAGGGGAGCAGTACTTC.

This clonotype has ten or more counts. This chain uses TRBV2 with TRBJ1-4; D remains unclear. Germline V CDR1 and CDR2: SNHLY, FYNNEI. This CDR3 region has 12 residues. Trimming left V 4 bases short and J 10 bases short, with 10 bases between. CDR3 loop: CASSGDTGKLFF. The CDR3 coding sequence is TGTGCCAGCAGTGGAGACACCGGAAAACTGTTTTTT.

The chain couples TRBV20-1 to TRBJ1-4, with D possibly being TRBD1 (6 bases). This CDR3 has 15 residues. Germline CDR1 DFQATT, CDR2 SNEGSKA (reference sequence). Trimming shortened V by 0 bases and J by 5 bases, and 13 bases separated the two germline ends. The CDR3: CSARDPQGRNEKLFF. CDR3 DNA: TGCAGTGCTAGAGATCCCCAGGGGAGGAATGAAAAACTGTTTTTT.

The CDR3 region is CASSPKRGEGNTEAFF. The CDR3, as DNA: TGTGCCAGCTCACCAAAAAGGGGTGAGGGGAACACTGAAGCTTTCTTT. The chain recombines TRBV18 with TRBJ1-1; a possible D gene is TRBD1 (5 bases). Per the germline V gene, CDR1 is KGHSH and CDR2 is LQKENI. CDR3 length: 16 amino acids. Trimming cost V 2 bases and J 1 base, with 14 bases left between them.

In this sample, this clonotype turned up a few times. This rearrangement joins TRBV13 to TRBJ2-5; TRBD2 agrees at 7 bases. From germline, CDR1 is PRHDT and CDR2 FYEKMQ (reference sequence). This CDR3 contains 16 residues. The J segment lost 3 bases and the V segment lost 8 bases, leaving 15 bases of the junction unmatched. Here the CDR3 reads CASRPFWGGTKETQYF. CDR3 coding DNA: TGTGCCAGCCGCCCCTTTTGGGGGGGGACGAAAGAGACCCAGTACTTC. Combining the CDR3 with reference TRBV13 and TRBJ2-5 gives the whole variable domain AAGVIQSPRHLIKEKRETATLKCYPIPRHDTVYWYQQGPGQDPQFLISFYEKMQSDKGSIPDRFSAQQFSDYHSELNMSSLELGDSALYFCASRPFWGGTKETQYFGPGTRLLVL.

As to this clonotype: A much more abundant neighbour one base away suggests this may be a read error. The V call is TRBV7-9, the J call TRBJ2-3, with D unresolved. The CDR3 is 14 residues long. Germline-derived CDR1 and CDR2 are SEHNR and FQNEAQ (reference sequence). The DNA of the CDR3 is TGTGCCAGCAGCTTAGCAGCAAACACAGATACGCTGTATTTT. Translated, it gives CASSLAANTDTLYF.

This clonotype has a count of ten or more. The V call is TRBV20-1, the J call TRBJ2-2, with D unresolved. The CDR3 contains 12 residues. Germline V gene lookup returns CDR1 DFQATT and CDR2 SNEGSKA (reference sequence). V was shortened by 3 bases and J by 5 bases, with 7 bases between the two germline ends. The CDR3 spells CSASRRTGELFF. The CDR3 DNA follows: TGCAGTGCTAGTCGGCGAACCGGGGAGCTGTTTTTT.

This clonotype has ten or more counts. The CDR3 loop reads CASSFNWVGTVGNEQYF. As DNA, the CDR3 is TGTGCCAGCAGCTTCAATTGGGTAGGGACAGTAGGCAACGAGCAGTACTTC. The chain employs TRBV7-2 and TRBJ2-7; 7 nucleotides align to TRBD1. Germline CDR1 and CDR2: SGHTA and FQGNSA. The CDR3 sequence is 17 residues long. J gave up 5 bases and V 3 bases, and 16 bases lay outside the gene matches.

This chain uses TRBV29-1 with TRBJ2-7, with TRBD1 matching over 8 bases. The trim removed 5 bases at V and 7 bases at J, leaving 10 bases unmatched. The CDR3 totals 13 residues. CDR1 is SQVTM and CDR2 is ANQGSEA in the germline V gene. CDR3 nucleotides: TGCAGCGTTCTACCGGACAGGGATAGGGAGCAGTACTTC. Its translation is CSVLPDRDREQYF.

In its sample, this clonotype was seen once. The CDR3 nucleotides read TGTGCCACCTGTGGATGGTCAGGTGAAGCTTTCTTT. Residues: CATCGWSGEAFF. The V call is TRBV24-1, the J call TRBJ1-1, with unresolved D. Between the trimmed V and J ends, which lost 9 bases and 7 bases, there was a span of 14 bases. CDR3 size: 12 residues. Germline V gene lookup returns CDR1 KGHDR and CDR2 SFDVKD.

This chain links TRBV27 with TRBJ2-2; no firm D call. The CDR3 loop spans 14 amino acids. Trimming cost V 2 bases and J 1 base, with 5 bases left between them. Looked up from germline, CDR1 is MNHEY and CDR2 is SMNVEV (reference sequence). The CDR3 reads CASSLSGNTGELFF. In DNA, the CDR3 is TGTGCCAGCAGTTTAAGTGGGAACACCGGGGAGCTGTTTTTT.

This clonotype was detected only a few times. V usage is TRBV16 and J usage is TRBJ1-5, with D unresolved. Trimming removed 4 bases at V and 7 bases at J, with 11 bases between. In germline, CDR1 is KGHSY, CDR2 FQNENV. There are 13 residues in the CDR3. The CDR3 is CASSRDRQQPQHF. The CDR3 nucleotides are TGTGCCAGCAGCCGAGACCGGCAACAGCCCCAGCATTTT.

This clonotype was seen at least ten times. CDR3 sequence: CASSQDPGQWAFF. CDR3 sequence (DNA): TGCGCCAGCAGCCAAGATCCCGGACAGTGGGCTTTCTTT. This chain connects TRBV4-1 to TRBJ1-1; a possible D gene is TRBD1 (6 bases). V was trimmed by 0 bases and J by 11 bases, leaving 13 bases between them. CDR1 MGHRA and CDR2 YSYEKL come from the germline V gene. CDR3 length equals 13 residues.

The V call is TRBV20-1, the J call TRBJ2-7, with 9 nucleotides matching TRBD1. V shed 3 bases and J 5 bases; nucleotides not matched to a gene: 2. CDR1 is DFQATT and CDR2 is SNEGSKA in the germline V gene (reference sequence). The CDR3 consists of 12 residues. CDR3 coding DNA: TGCAGTGCTAGTGGGGACAGGGACGAGCAGTACTTC. It specifies CSASGDRDEQYF.